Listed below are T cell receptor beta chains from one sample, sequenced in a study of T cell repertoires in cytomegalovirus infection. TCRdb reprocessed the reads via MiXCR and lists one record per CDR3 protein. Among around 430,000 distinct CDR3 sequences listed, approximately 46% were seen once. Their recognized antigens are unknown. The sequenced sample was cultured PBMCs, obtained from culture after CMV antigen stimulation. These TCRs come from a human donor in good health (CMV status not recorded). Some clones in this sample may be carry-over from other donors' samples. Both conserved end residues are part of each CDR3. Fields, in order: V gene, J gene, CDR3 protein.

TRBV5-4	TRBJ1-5	CASLGEQRKDSNQPQHF
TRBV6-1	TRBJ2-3	CASSNDARVPIDTQYF
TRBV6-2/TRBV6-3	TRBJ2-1	CASSFPKGQSNEQFF
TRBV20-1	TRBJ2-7	CSAIQGAPGEQYF
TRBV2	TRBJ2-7	CASSADRDEQYF
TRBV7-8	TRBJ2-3	CASSLDAGPTDTQYF
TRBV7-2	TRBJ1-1	CASSLAGLRAFF
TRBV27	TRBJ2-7	CASSKQGQSSYEQYF
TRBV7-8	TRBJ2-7	CASSLRQATYEQYF
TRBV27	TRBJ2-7	CHSVLPVYVSYEQYF
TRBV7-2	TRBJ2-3	CASRITDEADTQYF
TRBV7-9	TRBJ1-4	CASTRTGLAEKLFF
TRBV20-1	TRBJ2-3	CSASPGADTQYF
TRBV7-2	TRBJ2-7	CASSLGGQRSDEQYF
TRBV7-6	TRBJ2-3	CASSPTTATGLSQYF
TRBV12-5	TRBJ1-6	CASGSTASPLHF
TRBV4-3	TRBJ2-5	CASSQDLRETQYF
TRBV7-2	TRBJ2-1	CASSLDSNEQFF
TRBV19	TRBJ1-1	CASSIAAGGTEAFF
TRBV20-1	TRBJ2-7	CSALAGNSYEQYF
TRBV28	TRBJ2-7	CASSSSDTGLYEQYF
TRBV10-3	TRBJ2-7	CAIGQETAYEQYF
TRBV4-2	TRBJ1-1	CASSHLGQKVEAFF
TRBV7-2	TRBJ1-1	CASSFGGLDTEAFF
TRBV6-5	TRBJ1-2	CASSRDGVNYGYTF
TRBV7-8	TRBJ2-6	CASSPARWVSNSGANVLTF
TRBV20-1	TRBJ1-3	CSAGPGSSGNTIYF
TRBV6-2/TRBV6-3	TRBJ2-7	CASSRFYEQYF
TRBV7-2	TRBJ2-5	CASSRYSETQYF
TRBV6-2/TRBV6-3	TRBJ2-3	CASNLPDRPYEVATRTDTQYF
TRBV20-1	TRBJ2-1	CSARDFSGTYNEQFF
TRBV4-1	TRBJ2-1	CASSPSGQVGNWKGQFF
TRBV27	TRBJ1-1	CASTAGTGRNTEAFF
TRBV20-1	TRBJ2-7	CSAREPAGADEQYF
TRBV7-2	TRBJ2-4	CASSFWVGREEKNIQYF
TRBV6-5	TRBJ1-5	CASSYSGSNQPQHF
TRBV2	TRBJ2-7	CASTPPSDEQYF
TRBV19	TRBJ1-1	CASSIVGAEAFF
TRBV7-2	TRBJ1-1	CASSLVGEGEAFF
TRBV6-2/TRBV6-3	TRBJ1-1	CASSLARWTEAFF
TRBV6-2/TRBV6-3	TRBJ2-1	CASSYSVTSGYNEQFF
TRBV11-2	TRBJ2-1	CASSLRLAPSPNSYNEQFF
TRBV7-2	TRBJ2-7	CASSLVGQAYEQYF
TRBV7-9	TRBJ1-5	CASSLDGTTPQHF
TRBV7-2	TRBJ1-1	CASSRDRMATDTEAFF
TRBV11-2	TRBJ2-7	CASRYAGVGSYEQYF
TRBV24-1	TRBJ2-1	CATSYTDHEQFF